This is a list of T cell receptor beta chains from one sample in a study of cytomegalovirus exposure and HLA in healthy donors. Only in-frame clones appear in the TCRdb table, and some are missing; sequencing was by immunoSEQ multiplex PCR. Of about 120,000 clones in the sample, around two thirds were seen once. The material sequenced was PBMCs. These receptors came from a woman between 40 and 50 years old in good health and CMV-seropositive. The CDR3 runs from the conserved cysteine through the conserved F or W. Each record gives: clone size, V gene, D gene, J gene, CDR3 DNA, CDR3 protein. D genes are given only for firm matches. Size is stated for part of the rows, as once, few or many counts, or as a class when the clone is expanded.

.	TRBV4-2	.	TRBJ1-2	TGTGCCAGCAGCCAAGAGTTCTCAGGCAGCTATGGCTACCCCTTC	CASSQEFSGSYGYPF
once	TRBV6-1	.	TRBJ2-2	TGTGCCAGCAGTGGGACAGCCAACACCGGGGAGCTGTTTTTT	CASSGTANTGELFF
once	TRBV7-9	TRBD1	TRBJ1-4	TGTGCCAGCAGCGGGACAGGGGCGGACGAAAAACTGTTTTTT	CASSGTGADEKLFF
.	TRBV6-1	.	TRBJ1-5	TGTGCCAGCAGTCGCGGAGGCGGCAATCAGCCCCAGCATTTT	CASSRGGGNQPQHF
.	TRBV5-4	.	TRBJ1-1	TGTGCCAGCAGCTTCAGTGACACTGAAGCTTTCTTT	CASSFSDTEAFF
.	TRBV19	TRBD1	TRBJ1-2	TGTGCCAGTACACCCTTCGGGACAGGCCCTAACTATGGCTACACCTTC	CASTPFGTGPNYGYTF
.	TRBV5-5	.	TRBJ2-2	TGTGCCAGCAGCTTGGCCGGTGCGAACACCGGGGAGCTGTTTTTT	CASSLAGANTGELFF
.	TRBV5-1	TRBD2	TRBJ2-7	TGCGCCAGCAGCTCAACCGGGACTAGCGAGTCCTACGAGCAGTACTTC	CASSSTGTSESYEQYF
once	TRBV6-1	TRBD2	TRBJ2-7	TGTGCCAGCAGTGACAGTGGACTAGTCTCCTACGAGCAGTACTTC	CASSDSGLVSYEQYF
.	TRBV10-1	.	TRBJ2-3	TGCGCCACCCGGGACAACGACCGCACAGATACGCAGTATTTT	CATRDNDRTDTQYF
once	TRBV29-1	TRBD2	TRBJ2-3	TGCAGCGTTGGGACTAGCGGGTGGGCAGATACGCAGTATTTT	CSVGTSGWADTQYF
few	TRBV27	TRBD2	TRBJ2-1	TGTGCCAGCAGCCGGCCCGGGACTAGCGGGAGCGATGAGCAGTTCTTC	CASSRPGTSGSDEQFF
.	TRBV7-9	.	TRBJ1-2	TGTGCCAGCAGCTTACAGGGATCCTATGGCTACACCTTC	CASSLQGSYGYTF
few	TRBV2	.	TRBJ2-1	TGTGCCAGCAACGGCGGAGTGATCCGAAGAAACAATGAGCAGTTCTTC	CASNGGVIRRNNEQFF
.	TRBV7-3	TRBD1	TRBJ2-2	TGTGCCAGCAGCTTAGTTCAGGGGGCGACCGGGGAGCTGTTTTTT	CASSLVQGATGELFF
.	TRBV5-1	.	TRBJ2-5	TGCGCCAGCAGATTTGGAGGAATTAAACAAGAGACCCAGTACTTC	CASRFGGIKQETQYF
.	TRBV9	.	TRBJ2-6	TGTGCCAGCAGCGTAGATTGGGGGGGCTACGGGGCCAACGTCCTGACTTTC	CASSVDWGGYGANVLTF
.	TRBV5-1	.	TRBJ1-1	TGCGCCAGCAGGGGTTCTCCTATACTAAACACTGAAGCTTTCTTT	CASRGSPILNTEAFF
.	TRBV6-4	TRBD2	TRBJ2-1	TGTGCCAGCAGTGGCGAGCGGGGGGGTCCTTACAATGAGCAGTTCTTC	CASSGERGGPYNEQFF
.	TRBV11-3	TRBD1	TRBJ1-1	TGTGCCAGCAGCTTAGGTTTCACAGGGGGGAACACTGAAGCTTTCTTT	CASSLGFTGGNTEAFF
.	TRBV27	.	TRBJ1-2	TGTGCCAGCAGGTCCGGGGTGGGCTACACCTTC	CASRSGVGYTF
.	TRBV9	TRBD1	TRBJ2-1	TGTGCCAGCAGCGGTAACAGGGGTAGGTTCTCCTACAATGAGCAGTTCTTC	CASSGNRGRFSYNEQFF